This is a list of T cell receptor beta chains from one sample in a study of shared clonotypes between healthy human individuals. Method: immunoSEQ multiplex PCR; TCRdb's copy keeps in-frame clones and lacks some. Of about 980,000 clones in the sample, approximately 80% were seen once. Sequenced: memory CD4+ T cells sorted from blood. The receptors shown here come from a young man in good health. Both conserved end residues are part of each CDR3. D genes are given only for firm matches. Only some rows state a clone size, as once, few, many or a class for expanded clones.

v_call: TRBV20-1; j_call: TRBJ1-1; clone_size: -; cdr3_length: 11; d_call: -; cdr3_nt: TGCAGTGCCCCACTACACACTGAAGCTTTCTTT; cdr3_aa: CSAPLHTEAFF
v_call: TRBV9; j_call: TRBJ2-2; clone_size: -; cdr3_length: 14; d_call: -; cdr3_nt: TGTGCCAGCAGCGACCAGAGTTACACCGGGGAGCTGTTTTTT; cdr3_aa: CASSDQSYTGELFF
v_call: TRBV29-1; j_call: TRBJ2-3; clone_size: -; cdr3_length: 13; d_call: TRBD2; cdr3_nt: TGCAGCGGGATGGGACTAGCCGGGGGTACGCAGTATTTT; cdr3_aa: CSGMGLAGGTQYF
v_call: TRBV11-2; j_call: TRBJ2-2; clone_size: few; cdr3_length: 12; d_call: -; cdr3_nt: TGTGCCAGCAGCTTACTTGTCGGGGAGCTGTTTTTT; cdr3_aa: CASSLLVGELFF
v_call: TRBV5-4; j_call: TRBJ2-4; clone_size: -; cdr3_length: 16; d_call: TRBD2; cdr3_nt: TGTGCCAGCAGCTTCAGCGGGGGGGCCGCCAAAAACATTCAGTACTTC; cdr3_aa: CASSFSGGAAKNIQYF
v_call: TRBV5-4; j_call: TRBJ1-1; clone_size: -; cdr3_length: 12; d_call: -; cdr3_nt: TGTGCCAGCAGCTTTAAGAACACTGAAGCTTTCTTT; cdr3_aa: CASSFKNTEAFF
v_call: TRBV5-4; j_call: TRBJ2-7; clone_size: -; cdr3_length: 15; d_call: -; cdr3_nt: TGTGCCAGCAGCGGGCAGGGTAGCGGTACCTACGAGCAGTACTTC; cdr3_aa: CASSGQGSGTYEQYF
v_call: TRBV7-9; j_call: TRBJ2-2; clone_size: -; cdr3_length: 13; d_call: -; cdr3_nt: TGTGCCAGCAGTCAGTCTAACACCGGGGAGCTGTTTTTT; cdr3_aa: CASSQSNTGELFF
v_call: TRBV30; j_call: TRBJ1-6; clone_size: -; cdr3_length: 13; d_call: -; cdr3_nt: TGTGCCTGGAGAGGGTTAGGAAATTCACCCCTCCACTTT; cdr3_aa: CAWRGLGNSPLHF
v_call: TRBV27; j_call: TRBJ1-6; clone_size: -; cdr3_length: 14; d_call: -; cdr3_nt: TGTGCCAGCAGTTTCGGGGCTGGCAATTCACCCCTCCACTTT; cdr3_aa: CASSFGAGNSPLHF
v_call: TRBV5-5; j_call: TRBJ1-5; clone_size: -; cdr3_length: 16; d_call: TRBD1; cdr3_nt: TGTGCCAGCAGCCCCCGACAGGGAATAAGCAATCAGCCCCAGCATTTT; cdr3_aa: CASSPRQGISNQPQHF
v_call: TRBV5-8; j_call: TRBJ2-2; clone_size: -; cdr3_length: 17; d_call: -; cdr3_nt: TGTGCCAGCAGCTTGGAGGGGGACCCTCTGGAGACCGGGGAGCTGTTTTTT; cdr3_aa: CASSLEGDPLETGELFF
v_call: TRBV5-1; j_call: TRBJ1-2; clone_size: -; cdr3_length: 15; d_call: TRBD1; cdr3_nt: TGCGCCAGCAGCTCTAACACGGACAGGGCCTATGGCTACACCTTC; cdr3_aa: CASSSNTDRAYGYTF
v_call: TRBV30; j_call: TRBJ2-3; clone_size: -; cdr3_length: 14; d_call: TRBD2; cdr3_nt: TGTGCCTGGTCACGGGGGGGGGAAACAGATACGCAGTATTTT; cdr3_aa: CAWSRGGETDTQYF
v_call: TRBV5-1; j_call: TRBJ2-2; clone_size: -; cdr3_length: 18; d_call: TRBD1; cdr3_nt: TGCGCCAGCAGCTTGGTTCCCGTGGGACAGGGTTTCTCCGGGGAGCTGTTTTTT; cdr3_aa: CASSLVPVGQGFSGELFF
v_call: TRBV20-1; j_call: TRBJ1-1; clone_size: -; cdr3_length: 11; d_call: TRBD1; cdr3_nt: TGCAGTGCTCCCAAGACAGGGGAAACTTTCTTT; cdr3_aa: CSAPKTGETFF
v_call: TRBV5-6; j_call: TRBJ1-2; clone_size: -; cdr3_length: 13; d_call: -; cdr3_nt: TGTGCCAGCAGCTTCAAGGCTAACTATGGCTACACCTTC; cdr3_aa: CASSFKANYGYTF
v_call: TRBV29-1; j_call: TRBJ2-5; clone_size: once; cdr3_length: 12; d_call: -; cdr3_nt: TGCAGCGTCTATCCAGGCCAAGAGACCCAGTACTTC; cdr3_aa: CSVYPGQETQYF
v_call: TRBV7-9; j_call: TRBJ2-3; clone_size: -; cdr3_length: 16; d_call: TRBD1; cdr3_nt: TGTGCCAGCAGCCAACGGACAGGGCGAGAGACAGATACGCAGTATTTT; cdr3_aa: CASSQRTGRETDTQYF
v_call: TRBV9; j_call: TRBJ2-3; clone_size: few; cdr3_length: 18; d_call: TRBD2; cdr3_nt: TGTGCCAGCAGCGTAGGCCTCGGGGGGGCCTTTAGCACAGATACGCAGTATTTT; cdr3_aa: CASSVGLGGAFSTDTQYF
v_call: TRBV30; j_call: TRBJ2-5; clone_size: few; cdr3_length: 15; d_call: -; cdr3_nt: TGTGCCTGGAGTGTAAGCGTGACTCGGCAAGAGACCCAGTACTTC; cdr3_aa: CAWSVSVTRQETQYF
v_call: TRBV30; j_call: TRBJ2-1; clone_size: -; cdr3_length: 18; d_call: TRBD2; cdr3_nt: TGTGCCTGGAGCGTCACCGGGACTAGCGGGAGCCGGGGCAATGAGCAGTTCTTC; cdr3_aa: CAWSVTGTSGSRGNEQFF
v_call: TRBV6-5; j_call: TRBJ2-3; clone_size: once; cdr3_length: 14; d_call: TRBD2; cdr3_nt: TGTGCCAGCAGTCCTGGACTAGCCACAGATACGCAGTATTTT; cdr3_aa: CASSPGLATDTQYF
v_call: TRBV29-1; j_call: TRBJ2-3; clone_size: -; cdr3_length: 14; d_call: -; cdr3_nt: TGCAGCGCCGAGACAGGTTCTCGCACAGATACGCAGTATTTT; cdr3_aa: CSAETGSRTDTQYF
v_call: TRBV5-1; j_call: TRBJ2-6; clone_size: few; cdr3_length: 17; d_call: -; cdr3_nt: TGCGCCAGCAGCTTGACAGGGCGGACCTCTGGGGCCAACGTCCTGACTTTC; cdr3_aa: CASSLTGRTSGANVLTF
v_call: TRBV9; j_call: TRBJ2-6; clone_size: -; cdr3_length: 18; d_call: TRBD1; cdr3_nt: TGTGCCAGCAGCGCTAGGGAACAGGGGTACTCTGGGGCCAACGTCCTGACTTTC; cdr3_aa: CASSAREQGYSGANVLTF
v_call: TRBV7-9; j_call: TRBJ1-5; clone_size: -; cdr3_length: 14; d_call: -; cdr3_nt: TGTGCCAGCAGCTCCGATTTGGACAATCAGCCCCAGCATTTT; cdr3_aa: CASSSDLDNQPQHF
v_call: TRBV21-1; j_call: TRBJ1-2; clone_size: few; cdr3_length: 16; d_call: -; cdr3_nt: TGTGCCAGCAGCAAAAGCCCATGGGACAGGGAGAGTGGCTACACCTTC; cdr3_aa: CASSKSPWDRESGYTF
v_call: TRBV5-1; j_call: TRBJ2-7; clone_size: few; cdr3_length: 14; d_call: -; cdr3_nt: TGCGCCAGCAGCTTCACAGGCGACTCCTACGAGCAGTACTTC; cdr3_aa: CASSFTGDSYEQYF
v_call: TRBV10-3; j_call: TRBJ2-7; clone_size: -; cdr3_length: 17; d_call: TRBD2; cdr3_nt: TGTGCCATCAGTTCTAGTCTAGCGGGCTCTCAGGGGAACGAGCAGTACTTC; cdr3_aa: CAISSSLAGSQGNEQYF
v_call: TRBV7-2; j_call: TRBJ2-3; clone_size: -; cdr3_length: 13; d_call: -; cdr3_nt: TGTGCCAGCAGCTTATCTTCAGCAGATACGCAGTATTTT; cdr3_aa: CASSLSSADTQYF
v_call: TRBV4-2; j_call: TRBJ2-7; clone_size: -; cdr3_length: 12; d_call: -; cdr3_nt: TGTGCCAGCAGCCCAGAAAGTAGTAAGCCGACCTTC; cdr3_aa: CASSPESSKPTF
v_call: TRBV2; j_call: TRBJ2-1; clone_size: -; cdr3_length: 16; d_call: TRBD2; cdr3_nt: TGTGCCAGCAGCGAACTTAGCGGGAGCTCCTACAATGAGCAGTTCTTC; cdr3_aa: CASSELSGSSYNEQFF
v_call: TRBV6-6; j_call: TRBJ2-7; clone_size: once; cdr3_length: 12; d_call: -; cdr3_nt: TGTGCCAGCAGGCTCGTTGGGCAGGAGCAGTACTTC; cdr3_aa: CASRLVGQEQYF
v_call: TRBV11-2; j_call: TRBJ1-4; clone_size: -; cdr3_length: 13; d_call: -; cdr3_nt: TGTGCCAGCAGCTTTGGGGGAAGAGAAAAACTGTTTTTT; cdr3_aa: CASSFGGREKLFF
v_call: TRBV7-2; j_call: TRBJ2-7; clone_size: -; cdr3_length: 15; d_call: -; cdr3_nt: TGTGCCAGCAGCTTAGGAGGAGGGAATTCCGCCGAGCAGTACTTC; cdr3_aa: CASSLGGGNSAEQYF
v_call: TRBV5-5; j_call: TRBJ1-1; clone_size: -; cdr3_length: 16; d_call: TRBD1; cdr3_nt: TGTGCCAGCAGCTTTCCGGGACAGGCCAAGAACACTGAAGCTTTCTTT; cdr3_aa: CASSFPGQAKNTEAFF
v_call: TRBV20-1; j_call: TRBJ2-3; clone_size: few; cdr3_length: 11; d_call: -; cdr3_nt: TGCAGTGCTGCCGGGGGCGGAACGCAGTATTTT; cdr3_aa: CSAAGGGTQYF
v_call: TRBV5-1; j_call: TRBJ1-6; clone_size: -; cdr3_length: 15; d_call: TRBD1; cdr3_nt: TGCGCCAGCAGCACCATGACAGGGTATGATTCACCCCTCCACTTT; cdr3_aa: CASSTMTGYDSPLHF
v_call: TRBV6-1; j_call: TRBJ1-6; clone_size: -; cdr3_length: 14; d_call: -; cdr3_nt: TGTGCCAGCAGTGGACGATCGATGAATTCACCCCTCCACTTT; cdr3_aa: CASSGRSMNSPLHF
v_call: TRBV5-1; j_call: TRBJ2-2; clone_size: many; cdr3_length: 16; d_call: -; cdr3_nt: TGCGCCAGCAGCTTGCAAATTGCTGGACCTACCGGGGAGCTGTTTTTT; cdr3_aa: CASSLQIAGPTGELFF
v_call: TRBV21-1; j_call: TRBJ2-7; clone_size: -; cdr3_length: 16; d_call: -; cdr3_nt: TGTGCCAGCAGCATCAGGGCGACCAGGGGGAATTACGAGCAGTACTTC; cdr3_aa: CASSIRATRGNYEQYF
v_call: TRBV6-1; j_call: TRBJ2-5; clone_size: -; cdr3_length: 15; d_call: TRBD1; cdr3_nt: TGTGCCAGTGCGGCCGGGACAGGGGGCCGGGAGACCCAGTACTTC; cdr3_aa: CASAAGTGGRETQYF
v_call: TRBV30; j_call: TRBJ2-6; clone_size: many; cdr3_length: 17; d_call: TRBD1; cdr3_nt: TGTGCCGGAAGTCGTTCAGGGGGCGCCTCCGGGGCCAACGTCCTGACTTTC; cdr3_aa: CAGSRSGGASGANVLTF
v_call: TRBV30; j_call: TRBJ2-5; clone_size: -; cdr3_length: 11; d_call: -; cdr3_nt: TGTGCCTGGAGCCGACAGGCTGCCCAGTACTTC; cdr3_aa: CAWSRQAAQYF